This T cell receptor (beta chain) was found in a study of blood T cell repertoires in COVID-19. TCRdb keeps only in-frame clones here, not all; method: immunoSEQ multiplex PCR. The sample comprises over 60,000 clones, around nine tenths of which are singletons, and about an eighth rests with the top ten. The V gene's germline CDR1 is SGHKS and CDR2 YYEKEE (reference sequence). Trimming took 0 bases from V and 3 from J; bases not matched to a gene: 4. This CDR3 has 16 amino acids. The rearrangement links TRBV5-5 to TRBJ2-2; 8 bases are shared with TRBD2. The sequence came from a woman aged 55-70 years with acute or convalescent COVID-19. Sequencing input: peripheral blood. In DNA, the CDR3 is TGTGCCAGCAGCTTGGCCGGGGGGGTGCACACCGGGGAGCTGTTTTTT. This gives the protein CASSLAGGVHTGELFF.